The 22 T cell receptor beta chains given below trace back to one sample, sequenced in a study of cytomegalovirus exposure and HLA in healthy donors. PCR involved 60 Vbeta and 13 Jbeta primers. Some clones are missing from TCRdb's copy, which holds only in-frame ones; the method was immunoSEQ multiplex PCR. The profile shows roughly 93,000 clones, about 70% of them singletons. Sequencing was done on a sample of PBMCs. All receptors derive from a man between 40 and 49 years old in good health and CMV-seronegative.

V gene TRBV10-3 combines with J gene TRBJ1-1; TRBD1 matches at 7 bases. From germline, CDR1 is ENHRY and CDR2 SYGVKD. The V gene end was trimmed by 6 bases and the J gene end by 6 bases; junction bases not matched to a gene: 4. The CDR3 covers 12 residues. The CDR3 region has the DNA TGTGCCATCAGGGCAGGGGGAGCTGAAGCTTTCTTT. Amino acids: CAIRAGGAEAFF.

The chain joins TRBV7-9 to TRBJ2-1, with 12 bases fitting TRBD2. The germline V gene has CDR1 SEHNR and CDR2 FQNEAQ (reference sequence). The V segment lost 6 bases and the J segment 10 bases; nucleotides outside the gene matches: 10. The CDR3 loop spans 15 amino acids. CDR3 loop: CASSSLAGGPREQFF. The CDR3 DNA reads TGTGCCAGCAGTTCTCTAGCGGGGGGGCCCCGGGAGCAGTTCTTC. Full variable domain (rest looked up from reference TRBV7-9 and TRBJ2-1): DTGVSQNPRHKITKRGQNVTFRCDPISEHNRLYWYRQTLGQGPEFLTYFQNEAQLEKSRLLSDRFSAERPKGSFSTLEIQRTEQGDSAMYLCASSSLAGGPREQFFGPGTRLTVL.

V usage is TRBV5-1 and J usage is TRBJ2-4; TRBD2 is a possible D gene (5 bases). CDR3 length: 16 amino acids. CDR1 and CDR2 (germline): SGHRS, YFSETQ. Trimming stripped 4 bases from V and 0 bases from J, with 14 bases between. CDR3 protein: CASSPRGYQAKNIQYF. CDR3 nucleotide sequence: TGCGCCAGCAGCCCCCGGGGTTACCAAGCCAAAAACATTCAGTACTTC.

The chain joins TRBV27 to TRBJ1-1; 7 bases are shared with TRBD1. This CDR3 comprises 18 residues. V shed 2 bases and J 4 bases; nucleotides not matched to a gene: 16. The germline gives CDR1 MNHEY, CDR2 SMNVEV (reference sequence). The CDR3 spells CASSLSGQGGAGITEAFF. For the CDR3, the DNA is TGTGCCAGCAGTTTAAGTGGTCAGGGGGGCGCGGGGATCACTGAAGCTTTCTTT.

The chain couples TRBV7-3 to TRBJ1-5; D gene ambiguous. With 6 bases removed from V and 3 bases from J, the gap between germline ends came to 9 bases. Per the germline V gene, CDR1 is SGHTA and CDR2 is FQGTGA. This CDR3 spans 13 amino acids. The CDR3 protein is CASSRGDNQPQHF. CDR3 coding DNA: TGTGCCAGCAGTCGGGGTGACAATCAGCCCCAGCATTTT.

This sequence joins TRBV5-8 and TRBJ2-2, with D perhaps matching TRBD1 (6 bases). The germline V and J ends were trimmed by 4 bases and 3 bases, with 13 bases remaining between them. The germline V gene has CDR1 SGHTS and CDR2 YDEGEE. The CDR3 sequence is 15 residues long. The CDR3 DNA reads TGTGCCAGCAGCGAGGGGACATCCTACACCGGGGAGCTGTTTTTT. It specifies CASSEGTSYTGELFF.

The chain uses TRBV5-6 and TRBJ2-5; D is unresolved. This CDR3 is built from 14 residues. Germline CDR1 SGHDT, CDR2 YYEEEE. V was pared by 2 bases and J by 3 bases, with 11 bases between. The CDR3 loop reads CASSFYMAEETQYF. CDR3 nucleotides: TGTGCCAGCAGCTTTTATATGGCAGAAGAGACCCAGTACTTC.

This clone occurred a few times. The chain couples TRBV10-3 to TRBJ2-1, with 8 nucleotides matching TRBD2. Trimming took 1 base from V and 6 from J; bases not matched to a gene: 11. Germline lookup yields CDR1 ENHRY and CDR2 SYGVKD. The CDR3 contains 17 residues. The CDR3 region is CAISEWAGRGGGNEQFF. CDR3 in DNA: TGTGCCATCAGTGAGTGGGCAGGCCGGGGGGGCGGCAATGAGCAGTTCTTC.

This clone was recorded only once. V is TRBV27 and J is TRBJ1-1; tentative D call: TRBD1 (6 bases). This CDR3 is built from 14 residues. V lost 1 base and J lost 3, with 9 bases in between. Germline values: CDR1 MNHEY, CDR2 SMNVEV (reference sequence). The CDR3 coding sequence is TGTGCCAGCAGTTTATTAGGGGGGGACACTGAAGCTTTCTTT. Translated, it gives CASSLLGGDTEAFF.

The chain uses TRBV7-9 and TRBJ1-5, with TRBD1 as a possible D gene (5 bases). V was clipped by 4 bases and J by 6 bases, with 13 bases between them. Germline CDR1 and CDR2: SEHNR and FQNEAQ (reference sequence). This CDR3 contains 14 residues. The CDR3 nucleotides are TGTGCCAGCAGCTCCGATGGAGGGGTTCAGCCCCAGCATTTT. It yields the protein CASSSDGGVQPQHF.

This sequence joins TRBV19 and TRBJ2-2, with 7 bases aligning to TRBD1. CDR1 LNHDA and CDR2 SQIVND come from the germline V gene (reference sequence). The J segment lost 0 bases and the V segment lost 1 base, leaving 8 bases of the junction unmatched. This CDR3 spans 18 amino acids. Here the CDR3 DNA reads TGTGCCAGTAGTATAGTTGCGACGGGACAGACGAACACCGGGGAGCTGTTTTTT. The encoded protein is CASSIVATGQTNTGELFF.

The chain couples TRBV7-9 to TRBJ2-1; TRBD2 agrees at 8 bases. The CDR3 sequence is 13 residues long. J was trimmed by 9 bases and V by 10 bases; bases with no gene match: 11. CDR1 and CDR2 (germline): SEHNR, FQNEAQ (reference sequence). The CDR3 coding sequence is TGTGCCACCCTACGAAGCGGGGGCGGTGAGCAGTTCTTC. Its translation is CATLRSGGGEQFF. The full variable domain, its missing parts supplied by reference TRBV7-9 and TRBJ2-1, is DTGVSQNPRHKITKRGQNVTFRCDPISEHNRLYWYRQTLGQGPEFLTYFQNEAQLEKSRLLSDRFSAERPKGSFSTLEIQRTEQGDSAMYLCATLRSGGGEQFFGPGTRLTVL.

The genes are TRBV28 and TRBJ1-1; D is ambiguous. The V and J ends lost 5 bases and 0 bases respectively, with 7 bases between them. This CDR3 has 13 amino acids. The germline CDR1 and CDR2 sequences are MDHEN and SYDVKM. The CDR3 region has the DNA TGTGCCAGCAGTCCCGGTGTGAACACTGAAGCTTTCTTT. Translated: CASSPGVNTEAFF.

This clone was observed a handful of times. The V gene is TRBV6-5, the J gene TRBJ2-7; weak D call: TRBD2 (6 bases). CDR3 length: 12 amino acids. V was shortened by 6 bases and J by 11 bases, with 17 bases between the two germline ends. CDR1 and CDR2 from the germline V gene are MNHEY and SVGAGI. CDR3 sequence: CASRSGLEMEYF. CDR3 bases: TGTGCCAGCAGATCGGGACTCGAGATGGAGTACTTC.

The chain is built from TRBV6-6 and TRBJ1-2; TRBD1 agrees at 11 bases. The CDR3 has 15 residues. Germline V CDR1 and CDR2: MNHNY, SVGAGI (reference sequence). Trimming at V came to 4 bases and at J to 7 bases, leaving 8 bases not matched to a gene. The CDR3: CASSFTGQGESGYTF. The CDR3 nucleotides read TGTGCCAGCAGTTTCACGGGACAGGGGGAGAGTGGCTACACCTTC.

There are a few counts of this clone. The chain couples TRBV6-5 to TRBJ1-5; 11 bases line up with TRBD1. V trimming: 6 bases; J trimming: 8 bases; junction bases outside the gene matches: 6. The CDR3 has 14 amino acids. Germline CDR1 MNHEY, CDR2 SVGAGI. The CDR3 is CASRPGTGGKPQHF. CDR3 in DNA: TGTGCCAGCAGACCCGGGACAGGGGGGAAGCCCCAGCATTTT.

The rearrangement joins TRBV6-1 to TRBJ1-4; 9 bases are a match to TRBD1. The CDR3 covers 14 residues. Trimming removed 5 bases from V and 6 bases from J; junction bases left unmatched: 4. Per germline, CDR1 MNHNS and CDR2 SASEGT. The CDR3 region has the DNA TGTGCCAGCAGTAGAGGGACAGGGCATGAAAAACTGTTTTTT. Translated: CASSRGTGHEKLFF.

This clone was counted only a few times. The V gene is TRBV6-4, the J gene TRBJ1-1; no firm D call. The germline CDR1 and CDR2 sequences are MRHNA and SNTAGT. V dropped 2 bases and J dropped 3 bases, with 10 bases sitting between them. The CDR3 length is 14 residues. Here the CDR3 reads CASSDRIGDTEAFF. Here the CDR3 DNA reads TGTGCCAGCAGTGACCGAATCGGGGACACTGAAGCTTTCTTT.

The chain carries TRBV19 and TRBJ1-3; D not certain. CDR1 and CDR2 (germline): LNHDA, SQIVND (reference sequence). The CDR3 covers 16 residues. Trimming took 4 bases from V and 0 from J, leaving 13 bases between them. CDR3 coding DNA: TGTGCCAGTAGTACCCCCTCTATCGTCTCTGGAAACACCATATATTTT. It encodes CASSTPSIVSGNTIYF.

V and J are TRBV20-1 and TRBJ1-2, with D unclear. The CDR3 sequence is 11 residues long. The germline V gene encodes CDR1 DFQATT and CDR2 SNEGSKA (reference sequence). The germline V and J ends were trimmed by 3 bases and 4 bases, with 6 bases remaining between them. The DNA for the CDR3 is TGCAGTGCTAGCCGTCCCTATGGCTACACCTTC. This sequence encodes CSASRPYGYTF.

This clone occurred once. The germline gene is not matched at one end of the junction; a read error may be the cause. Other DNA sequences of this sample code for an identical CDR3. The rearrangement uses TRBV4-2 and TRBJ2-1; perhaps TRBD1 as D (6 bases). The CDR3 has 15 amino acids. Germline CDR1 LGHNA, CDR2 YNFKEQ. Here the CDR3 DNA reads TGTGCCAGCAGCCCCACCAGGGGTGTATGGAATGAGCAATTCTTC. As protein: CASSPTRGVWNEQFF.

This chain uses TRBV7-9 with TRBJ2-7; no reliable D call. This CDR3 has 12 residues. Germline loops: CDR1 SEHNR, CDR2 FQNEAQ (reference sequence). V gave up 4 bases and J gave up 4 bases, with 8 bases separating them. CDR3 protein: CASSSVNYEQYF. CDR3 bases: TGTGCCAGCAGCTCAGTTAATTACGAGCAGTACTTC.